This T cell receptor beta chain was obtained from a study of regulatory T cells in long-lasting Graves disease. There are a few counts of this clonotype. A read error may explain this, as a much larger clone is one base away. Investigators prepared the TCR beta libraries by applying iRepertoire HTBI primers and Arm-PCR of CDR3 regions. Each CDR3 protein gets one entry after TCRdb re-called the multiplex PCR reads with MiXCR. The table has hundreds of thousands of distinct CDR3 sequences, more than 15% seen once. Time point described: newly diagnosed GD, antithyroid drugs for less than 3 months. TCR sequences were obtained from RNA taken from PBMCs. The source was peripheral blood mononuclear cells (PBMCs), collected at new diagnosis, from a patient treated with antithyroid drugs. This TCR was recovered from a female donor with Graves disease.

Here the CDR3 DNA reads TGTGCCAGCTCACCGACGGGCCGCCCGACCACCGGGGAGCTGTTTTTT. Protein: CASSPTGRPTTGELFF. The rearrangement joins TRBV18 to TRBJ2-2; unclear D gene. The CDR3 has 16 residues. V lost 3 bases and J 4 bases, leaving 15 bases between the germline ends. Germline loops: CDR1 KGHSH, CDR2 LQKENI.